This T cell receptor (beta chain) was sequenced in a study of identical twins. Study observations and caveats: The abundant beta clonotypes from cord blood had fewer insertions, and memory repertoires had none of this.

There are a few counts of this clonotype. The antigen is unknown. A universal primer site arose from template switching, and cDNA bore unique molecular identifiers. TCRdb re-called the 5' RACE reads with MiXCR, one entry per CDR3 protein. The repertoire holds just under 650,000 distinct CDR3 sequences, with less than 9% as singletons. This sample also appeared in a second study, on yellow fever vaccine responses in identical twins. That report adds: In identical twins, vaccine T cell responses appeared partly shared and partly individual.

Input material: PBMCs. This clonotype was obtained from a young woman in good health.

The CDR3 loop is CASSQDGTSGFSTDTQYF. For the CDR3, the DNA is TGTGCCAGCAGCCAAGATGGGACTAGCGGATTTTCCACAGATACGCAGTATTTT. This chain connects TRBV4-2 to TRBJ2-3; 11 positions match TRBD2. Germline-derived CDR1 and CDR2 are LGHNA and YNFKEQ. CDR3 size: 18 residues. V lost 0 bases and J lost 2; bases outside the gene matches: 7.